These T cell receptor beta chains were read from a single sample in a study of PD-1 blockade in classical Hodgkin lymphoma. Here immunoSEQ multiplex PCR was the method, and the copy in TCRdb shows in-frame clones only, minus some. The sample consists of over 11,000 clones, 78% of them appearing once. Sample: peripheral blood mononuclear cells (PBMCs), taken before the second cycle of nivolumab. These receptors came from a human donor with classical Hodgkin lymphoma. Both conserved end residues are part of each CDR3. A D gene is named only where the DNA matches it firmly. The size field is filled for only some rows; it gives once, few, many or a size class.

D: TRBD2
V: TRBV29-1
size: -
J: TRBJ2-3
CDR3: CSVGEGRYTDTQYF
DNA: TGCAGCGTTGGGGAGGGGCGGTACACAGATACGCAGTATTTT

D: -
V: TRBV6-6
size: -
J: TRBJ2-7
CDR3: CASSTTGYEQYF
DNA: TGTGCCAGCAGTACGACTGGATACGAGCAGTACTTC

D: -
V: TRBV21-1
size: -
J: TRBJ1-4
CDR3: CASSSYRGDLGEKLFF
DNA: TGTGCCAGCAGCAGCTATCGAGGGGACCTGGGTGAAAAACTGTTTTTT

D: -
V: TRBV18
size: -
J: TRBJ2-5
CDR3: CASSPSETQYF
DNA: TGTGCCAGCTCACCAAGCGAGACCCAGTACTTC

D: TRBD1
V: TRBV11-2
size: -
J: TRBJ1-2
CDR3: CASSLIPWGRDRPYGYTF
DNA: TGTGCCAGCAGCTTAATACCGTGGGGGCGGGACAGGCCCTATGGCTACACCTTC

D: TRBD2
V: TRBV2
size: once
J: TRBJ2-1
CDR3: CASSAGLAEQFF
DNA: TGTGCCAGCAGTGCGGGACTAGCCGAGCAGTTCTTC

D: TRBD1
V: TRBV6-1
size: few
J: TRBJ2-5
CDR3: CASSVGQGFQETQYF
DNA: TGTGCCAGCAGTGTTGGACAGGGCTTCCAAGAGACCCAGTACTTC

D: -
V: TRBV6-5
size: -
J: TRBJ1-5
CDR3: CASSRTGMGNQPQHF
DNA: TGTGCCAGCAGCCGAACAGGGATGGGCAATCAGCCCCAGCATTTT

D: -
V: TRBV9
size: once
J: TRBJ2-6
CDR3: CASSVRAGGANVLTF
DNA: TGTGCCAGCAGCGTACGGGCTGGTGGGGCCAACGTCCTGACTTTC

D: TRBD2
V: TRBV18
size: -
J: TRBJ2-1
CDR3: CASSPNSGGYNEQFF
DNA: TGTGCCAGCTCACCAAATAGCGGGGGCTACAATGAGCAGTTCTTC

D: -
V: TRBV19
size: -
J: TRBJ2-3
CDR3: CASSRGAGTDTQYF
DNA: TGTGCCAGTAGTCGGGGGGCCGGTACAGATACGCAGTATTTT

D: -
V: TRBV18
size: few
J: TRBJ1-2
CDR3: CASSPFTENYGYTF
DNA: TGTGCCAGCTCACCCTTTACAGAGAACTATGGCTACACCTTC

D: -
V: TRBV5-6
size: -
J: TRBJ1-1
CDR3: CASSYSGLNTEAFF
DNA: TGTGCCAGCAGCTATTCGGGCCTAAACACTGAAGCTTTCTTT

D: TRBD1
V: TRBV7-8
size: -
J: TRBJ1-1
CDR3: CASSLVRTGDIEAFF
DNA: TGTGCCAGCAGCTTAGTACGGACAGGGGACATTGAAGCTTTCTTT

D: -
V: TRBV2
size: -
J: TRBJ2-5
CDR3: CASRAPRSLYQETQYF
DNA: TGTGCCAGCAGGGCCCCCCGGTCTCTTTATCAAGAGACCCAGTACTTC

D: -
V: TRBV14
size: -
J: TRBJ1-3
CDR3: CASSPAGQRYTIYF
DNA: TGTGCCAGCAGCCCCGCGGGACAACGATACACCATATATTTT

D: -
V: TRBV6-5
size: -
J: TRBJ1-2
CDR3: CASSYLQGANYGYTF
DNA: TGTGCCAGCAGTTACCTCCAGGGAGCGAACTATGGCTACACCTTC

D: TRBD1
V: TRBV2
size: few
J: TRBJ2-5
CDR3: CASNFQGVAETQYF
DNA: TGTGCCAGCAACTTTCAGGGGGTGGCCGAGACCCAGTACTTC

D: -
V: TRBV7-2
size: -
J: TRBJ1-5
CDR3: CASSHNNQPQHF
DNA: TGTGCCAGCAGCCATAATAATCAGCCCCAGCATTTT

D: TRBD1
V: TRBV5-5
size: -
J: TRBJ1-1
CDR3: CASRHDRGAEAFF
DNA: TGTGCCAGCAGGCACGACAGGGGCGCTGAAGCTTTCTTT

D: -
V: TRBV5-1
size: few
J: TRBJ1-1
CDR3: CASSLKGSNTEAFF
DNA: TGCGCCAGCAGCTTGAAAGGCTCGAACACTGAAGCTTTCTTT